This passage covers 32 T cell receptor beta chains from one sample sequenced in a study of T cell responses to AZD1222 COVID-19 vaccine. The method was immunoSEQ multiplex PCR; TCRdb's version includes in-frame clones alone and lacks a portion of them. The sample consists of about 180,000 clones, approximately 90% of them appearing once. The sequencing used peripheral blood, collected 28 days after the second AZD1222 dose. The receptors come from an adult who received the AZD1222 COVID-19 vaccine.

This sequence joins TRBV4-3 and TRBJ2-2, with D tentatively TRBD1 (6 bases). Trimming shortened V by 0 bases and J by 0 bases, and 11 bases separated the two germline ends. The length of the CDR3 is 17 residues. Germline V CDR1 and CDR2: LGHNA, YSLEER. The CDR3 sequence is CASSQDIRTANTGELFF. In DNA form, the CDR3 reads TGCGCCAGCAGCCAAGATATAAGGACAGCGAACACCGGGGAGCTGTTTTTT.

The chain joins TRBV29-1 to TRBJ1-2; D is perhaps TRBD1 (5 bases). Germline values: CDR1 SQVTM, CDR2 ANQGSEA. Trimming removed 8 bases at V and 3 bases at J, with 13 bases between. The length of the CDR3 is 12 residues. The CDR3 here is CSSLGVDYGYTF. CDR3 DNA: TGCAGCTCGTTGGGGGTAGACTATGGCTACACCTTC.

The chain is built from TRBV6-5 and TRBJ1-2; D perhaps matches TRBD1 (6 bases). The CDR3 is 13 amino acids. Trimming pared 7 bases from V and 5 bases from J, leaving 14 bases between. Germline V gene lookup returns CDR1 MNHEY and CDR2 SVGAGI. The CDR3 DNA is TGTGCCAGCAAGTTCGAAGGGGGGTATGGCTACACCTTC. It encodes CASKFEGGYGYTF.

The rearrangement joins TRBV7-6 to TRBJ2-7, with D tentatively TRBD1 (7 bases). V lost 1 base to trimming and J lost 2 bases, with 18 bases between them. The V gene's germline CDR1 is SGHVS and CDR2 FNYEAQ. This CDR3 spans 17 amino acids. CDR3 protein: CASSLGRGLQGTYEQYF. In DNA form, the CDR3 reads TGTGCCAGCAGCTTAGGGAGGGGATTACAGGGGACCTACGAGCAGTACTTC.

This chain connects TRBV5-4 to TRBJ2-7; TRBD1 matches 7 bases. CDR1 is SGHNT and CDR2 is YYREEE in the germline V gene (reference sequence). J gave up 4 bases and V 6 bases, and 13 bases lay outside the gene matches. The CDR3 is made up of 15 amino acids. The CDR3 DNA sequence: TGTGCCAGCACTATACAGGGGTCCTCAGGATACGAGCAGTACTTC. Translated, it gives CASTIQGSSGYEQYF.

The CDR3 nucleotides read TGTGCCAGCAGCTTAGTCAAGGGTCCCTACAATGAGCAGTTCTTC. Protein: CASSLVKGPYNEQFF. The chain joins TRBV7-9 to TRBJ2-1; D is unresolved. The germline V gene has CDR1 SEHNR and CDR2 FQNEAQ (reference sequence). The CDR3 has 15 amino acids. V lost 1 base, J lost 2 bases, and 9 bases lay in between.

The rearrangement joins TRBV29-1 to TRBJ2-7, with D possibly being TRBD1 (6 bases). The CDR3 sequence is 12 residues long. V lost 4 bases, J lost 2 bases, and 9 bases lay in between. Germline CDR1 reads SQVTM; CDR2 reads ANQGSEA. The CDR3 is CSVGRGAYEQYF. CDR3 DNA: TGCAGCGTTGGCAGGGGAGCCTACGAGCAGTACTTC.

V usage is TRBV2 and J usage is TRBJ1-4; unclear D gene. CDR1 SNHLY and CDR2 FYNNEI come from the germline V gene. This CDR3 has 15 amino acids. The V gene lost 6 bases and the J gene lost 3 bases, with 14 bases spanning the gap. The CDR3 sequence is CASRIDPLANEKLFF. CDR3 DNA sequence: TGTGCCAGCAGAATCGATCCCCTGGCTAATGAAAAACTGTTTTTT.

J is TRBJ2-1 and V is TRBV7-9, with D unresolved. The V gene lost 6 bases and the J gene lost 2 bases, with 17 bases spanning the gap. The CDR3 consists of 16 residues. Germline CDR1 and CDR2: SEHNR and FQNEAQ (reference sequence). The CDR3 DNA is TGTGCCAGCAGAACCGCTTGGCGTGACGCCTACAATGAGCAGTTCTTC. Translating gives CASRTAWRDAYNEQFF.

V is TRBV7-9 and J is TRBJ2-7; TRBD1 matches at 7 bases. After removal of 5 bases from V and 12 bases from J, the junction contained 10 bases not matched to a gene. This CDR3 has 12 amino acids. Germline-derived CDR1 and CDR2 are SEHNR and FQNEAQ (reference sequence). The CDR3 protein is CASSRDRAGLYF. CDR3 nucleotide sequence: TGTGCCAGCAGCCGTGACAGGGCGGGTCTGTACTTC.

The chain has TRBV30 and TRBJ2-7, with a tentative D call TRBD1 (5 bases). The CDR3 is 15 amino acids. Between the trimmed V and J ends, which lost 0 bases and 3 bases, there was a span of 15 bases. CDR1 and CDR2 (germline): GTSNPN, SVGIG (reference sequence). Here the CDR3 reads CAWSVARVLYYEQYF. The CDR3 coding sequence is TGTGCCTGGAGTGTGGCCAGGGTTCTTTACTACGAGCAGTACTTC.

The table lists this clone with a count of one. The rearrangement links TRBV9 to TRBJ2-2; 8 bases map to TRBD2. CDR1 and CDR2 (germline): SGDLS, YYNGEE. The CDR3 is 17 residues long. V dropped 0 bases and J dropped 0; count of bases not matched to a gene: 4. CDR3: CASSVEEGLANTGELFF. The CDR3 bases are TGTGCCAGCAGCGTAGAAGAGGGACTAGCGAACACCGGGGAGCTGTTTTTT.

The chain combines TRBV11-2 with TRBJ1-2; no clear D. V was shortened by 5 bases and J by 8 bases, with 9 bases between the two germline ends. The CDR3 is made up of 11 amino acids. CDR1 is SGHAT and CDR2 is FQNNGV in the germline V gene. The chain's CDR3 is CASSPGGGYTF. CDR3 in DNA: TGTGCCAGCAGCCCGGGCGGGGGCTACACCTTC.

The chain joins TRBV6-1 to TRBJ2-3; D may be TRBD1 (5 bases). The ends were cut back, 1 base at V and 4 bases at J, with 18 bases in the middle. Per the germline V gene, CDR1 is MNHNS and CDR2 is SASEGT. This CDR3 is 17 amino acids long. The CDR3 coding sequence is TGTGCCAGCAGTGAAGGCCAGGGCGATGCGTACGCAGATACGCAGTATTTT. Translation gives CASSEGQGDAYADTQYF.

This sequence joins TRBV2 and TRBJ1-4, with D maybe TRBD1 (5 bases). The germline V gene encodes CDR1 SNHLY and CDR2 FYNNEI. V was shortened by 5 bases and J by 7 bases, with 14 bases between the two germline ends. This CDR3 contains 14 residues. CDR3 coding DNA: TGTGCCAGCAGTAGACAGCCAATGGTTGAAAAACTGTTTTTT. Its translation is CASSRQPMVEKLFF.

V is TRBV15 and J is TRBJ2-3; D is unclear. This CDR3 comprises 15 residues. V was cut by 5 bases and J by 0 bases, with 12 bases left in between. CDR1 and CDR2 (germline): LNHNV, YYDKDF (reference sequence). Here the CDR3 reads CATSGGLLSTDTQYF. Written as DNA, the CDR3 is TGTGCCACCAGCGGTGGATTATTGAGCACAGATACGCAGTATTTT.

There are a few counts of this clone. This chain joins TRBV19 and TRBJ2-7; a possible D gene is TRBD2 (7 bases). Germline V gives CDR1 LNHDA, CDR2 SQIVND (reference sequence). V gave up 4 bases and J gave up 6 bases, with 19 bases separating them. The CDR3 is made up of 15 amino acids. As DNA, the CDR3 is TGTGCCAGTAGTAGGGACGGGGGGCCTTACTCCGAGCAGTACTTC. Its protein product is CASSRDGGPYSEQYF.

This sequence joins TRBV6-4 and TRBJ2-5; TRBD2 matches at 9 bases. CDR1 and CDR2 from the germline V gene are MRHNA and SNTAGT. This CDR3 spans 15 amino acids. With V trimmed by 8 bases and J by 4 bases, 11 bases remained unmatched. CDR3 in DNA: TGTGCCAGCCGGCCGGGCGGGAGGGCCGGAGAGACCCAGTACTTC. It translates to CASRPGGRAGETQYF.

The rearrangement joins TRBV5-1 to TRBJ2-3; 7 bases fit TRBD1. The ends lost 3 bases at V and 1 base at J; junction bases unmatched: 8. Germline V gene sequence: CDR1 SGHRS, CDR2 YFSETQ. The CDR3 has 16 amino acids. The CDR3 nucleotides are TGCGCCAGCAGCTCCTCCTTGACAGGGCGCACAGATACGCAGTATTTT. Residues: CASSSSLTGRTDTQYF.

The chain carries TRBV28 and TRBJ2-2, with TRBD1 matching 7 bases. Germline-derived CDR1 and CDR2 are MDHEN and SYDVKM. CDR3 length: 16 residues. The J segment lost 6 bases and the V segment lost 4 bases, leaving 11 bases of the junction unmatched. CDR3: CASSSPGQRLAGELFF. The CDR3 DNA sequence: TGTGCCAGCAGTTCACCGGGACAGAGATTAGCCGGGGAGCTGTTTTTT. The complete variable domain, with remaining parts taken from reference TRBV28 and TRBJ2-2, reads DVKVTQSSRYLVKRTGEKVFLECVQDMDHENMFWYRQDPGLGLRLIYFSYDVKMKEKGDIPEGYSVSREKKERFSLILESASTNQTSMYLCASSSPGQRLAGELFFGEGSRLTVL.

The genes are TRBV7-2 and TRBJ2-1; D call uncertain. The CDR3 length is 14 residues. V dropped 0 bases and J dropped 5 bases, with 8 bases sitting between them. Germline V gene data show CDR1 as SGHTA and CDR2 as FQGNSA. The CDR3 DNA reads TGTGCCAGCAGCTTAGCTGCTACCAACAATGAGCAGTTCTTC. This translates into CASSLAATNNEQFF.

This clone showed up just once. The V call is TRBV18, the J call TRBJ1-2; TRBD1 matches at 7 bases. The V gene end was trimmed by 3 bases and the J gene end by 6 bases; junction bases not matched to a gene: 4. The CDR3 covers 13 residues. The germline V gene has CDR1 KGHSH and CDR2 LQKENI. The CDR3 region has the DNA TGTGCCAGCTCACCGGGACAGTCGAATGGCTACACCTTC. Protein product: CASSPGQSNGYTF.

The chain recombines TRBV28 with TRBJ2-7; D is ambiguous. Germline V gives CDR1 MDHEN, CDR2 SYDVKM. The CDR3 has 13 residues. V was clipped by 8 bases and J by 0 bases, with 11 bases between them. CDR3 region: CASRNEPSYEQYF. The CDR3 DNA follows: TGTGCCAGCCGTAACGAGCCCTCCTACGAGCAGTACTTC.

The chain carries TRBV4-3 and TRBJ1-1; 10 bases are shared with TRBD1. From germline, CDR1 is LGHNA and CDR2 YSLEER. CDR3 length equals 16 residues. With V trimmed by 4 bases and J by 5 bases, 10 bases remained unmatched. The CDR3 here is CASSPRGTGVGTEAFF. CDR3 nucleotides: TGCGCCAGCAGCCCCCGAGGGACAGGGGTTGGGACTGAAGCTTTCTTT.

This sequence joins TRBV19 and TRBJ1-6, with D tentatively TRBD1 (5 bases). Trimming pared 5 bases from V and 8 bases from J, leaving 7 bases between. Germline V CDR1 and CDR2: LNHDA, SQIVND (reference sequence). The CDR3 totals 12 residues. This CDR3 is CASSLRDSPLHF. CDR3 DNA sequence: TGTGCCAGTAGTCTCAGGGATTCACCCCTCCACTTT.

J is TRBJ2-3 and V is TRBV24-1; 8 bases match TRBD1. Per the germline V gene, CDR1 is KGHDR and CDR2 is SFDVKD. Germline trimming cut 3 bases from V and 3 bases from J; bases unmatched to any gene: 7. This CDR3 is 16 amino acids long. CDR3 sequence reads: CATSDRQGKRTDTQYF. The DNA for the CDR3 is TGTGCCACCAGTGATCGACAGGGGAAGAGGACAGATACGCAGTATTTT.

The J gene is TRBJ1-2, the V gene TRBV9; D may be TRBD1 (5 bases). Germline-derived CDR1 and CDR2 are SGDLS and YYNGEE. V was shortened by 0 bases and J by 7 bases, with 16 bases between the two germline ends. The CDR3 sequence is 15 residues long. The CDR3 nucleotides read TGTGCCAGCAGCGTAGGAGGGACCGACGGCAGTGGCTACACCTTC. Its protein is CASSVGGTDGSGYTF.

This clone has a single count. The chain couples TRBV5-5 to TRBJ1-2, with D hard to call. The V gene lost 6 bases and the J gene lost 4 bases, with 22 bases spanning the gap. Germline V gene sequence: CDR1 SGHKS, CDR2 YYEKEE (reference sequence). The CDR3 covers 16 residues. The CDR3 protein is CASIPEGDLSLYGYTF. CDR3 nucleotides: TGTGCCAGCATACCAGAGGGAGACCTCTCCCTCTATGGCTACACCTTC.

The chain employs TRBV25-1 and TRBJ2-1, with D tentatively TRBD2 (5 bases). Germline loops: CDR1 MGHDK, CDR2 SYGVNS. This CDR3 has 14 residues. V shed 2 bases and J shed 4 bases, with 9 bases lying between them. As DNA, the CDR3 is TGTGCCAGCAGTGAAGCGGGCACTTACAATGAGCAGTTCTTC. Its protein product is CASSEAGTYNEQFF.

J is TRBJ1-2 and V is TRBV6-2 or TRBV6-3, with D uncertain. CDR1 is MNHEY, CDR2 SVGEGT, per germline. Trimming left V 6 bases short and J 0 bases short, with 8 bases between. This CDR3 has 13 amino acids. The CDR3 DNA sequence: TGTGCCAGCAGCCAGACAACTAACTATGGCTACACCTTC. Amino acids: CASSQTTNYGYTF.

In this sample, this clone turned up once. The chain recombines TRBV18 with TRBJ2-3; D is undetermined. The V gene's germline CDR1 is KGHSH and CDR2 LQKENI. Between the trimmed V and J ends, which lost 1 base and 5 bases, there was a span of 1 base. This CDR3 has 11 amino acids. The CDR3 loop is CASSPQDTQYF. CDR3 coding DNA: TGTGCCAGCTCACCACAAGATACGCAGTATTTT.

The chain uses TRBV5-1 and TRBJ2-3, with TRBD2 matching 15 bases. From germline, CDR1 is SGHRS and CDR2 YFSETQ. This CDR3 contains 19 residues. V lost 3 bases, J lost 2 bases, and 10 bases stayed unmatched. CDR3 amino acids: CASSSGLAGGVHSTDTQYF. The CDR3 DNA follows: TGCGCCAGCAGCTCAGGACTAGCGGGAGGGGTCCATTCCACAGATACGCAGTATTTT.